Listed here is a single TCR beta chain. What it recognizes is unknown. A read error may produce the germline difference seen at one junction end. Germline V gives CDR1 MNHNS, CDR2 SASEGT. This CDR3 is built from 17 residues. A J-beta primer mix and a sample-barcoded 5' primer were used in a second PCR of roughly 7 to 12 cycles. Each cDNA molecule received a tag from a template-switch adaptor that had 12 random nucleotides. Each CDR3 protein is one row after TCRdb ran MiXCR on the 5' RACE reads. The sample has around 1,500,000 distinct CDR3 sequences, approximately 38% seen once. This sample was taken from a study of blood T cells in healthy people across ages. General study results and limits: Because sorting was not performed, PBMCs prevented conclusive naive versus antigen-experienced comparison.

Each donor was a healthy Caucasian individual from Russia, aged roughly 6 to 100. The V gene is TRBV6-1, the J gene TRBJ2-3; D remains unclear. The source is a woman in her late teens or twenties in good health. The sequenced sample consisted of blood. CDR3: CASPEPRGAIQEDTQYF. The CDR3 DNA sequence: TGTGCCAGCCCGGAACCCCGAGGAGCGATCCAGGAAGATACACAGTATTTT.